This T cell receptor beta chain was profiled in a study of blood T cell repertoires in COVID-19. Study information: Nucleic acid was either cDNA or gDNA, and it came from T cells, B-cell-depleted T cells, or PBMCs.

Sequencing was performed with immunoSEQ multiplex PCR; in TCRdb, only in-frame clones are kept and a portion is missing. The table lists 110,000 to 150,000 clones, roughly 89% of them singletons. The junction had 11 bases not matched to a gene; V was cut back by 4 bases and J by 9 bases. The length of the CDR3 is 16 residues. Germline CDR1 is MNHEY and CDR2 is SVGEGT. Clinical histories supplied by participants themselves formed the basis of cohort assignment. J is TRBJ1-6 and V is TRBV6-2 or TRBV6-3, with 8 bases fitting TRBD1. The material sequenced was PBMCs or T cells enriched from blood (not recorded which). The clonotype comes from a man between 50 and 59 years old who had recovered from COVID-19. CDR3 residues: CASSSTRTGKASPLHF. CDR3 bases: TGTGCCAGCAGTTCAACCAGGACAGGGAAGGCTTCACCCCTCCACTTT.